Listed below are T cell receptor beta chains from one sample, sequenced in a study of response to subunit inactivated influenza vaccine. TCRdb re-derived calls from the RT-PCR reads in MiXCR, one entry per CDR3 protein. This table holds approximately 300,000 distinct CDR3 sequences, approximately 20% found once. The sample was PBMCs from blood, taken 21 months after vaccination. The receptors were sampled from a man between 50 and 69 years old who received an inactivated influenza vaccine. CDR3s include the opening cysteine and the closing phenylalanine or tryptophan. The order of the fields is CDR3 protein, CDR3 DNA, clone size, J gene, V gene, D gene. A D gene is named only where the DNA matches it firmly. Part of the rows lack a size; the others show once, few, many or a class for expanded clones.

CDR3 protein: CASSLLAANEQFF
CDR3 DNA: TGCGCCAGCAGCCTTCTAGCGGCAAATGAGCAGTTCTTC
clone size: .
J gene: TRBJ2-1
V gene: TRBV4-1
D gene: TRBD2

CDR3 protein: CASSTPNFYSNQPQHF
CDR3 DNA: TGTGCCAGTAGTACCCCAAACTTTTATAGCAATCAGCCCCAGCATTTT
clone size: .
J gene: TRBJ1-5
V gene: TRBV19
D gene: .

CDR3 protein: CASSPGPVKTQYF
CDR3 DNA: TGTGCCAGCAGCCCGGGACCGGTGAAGACCCAGTACTTC
clone size: .
J gene: TRBJ2-5
V gene: TRBV14
D gene: .

CDR3 protein: CASSLAGVSNQPQHF
CDR3 DNA: TGTGCCAGCAGTTTAGCGGGGGTGAGCAATCAGCCCCAGCATTTT
clone size: many
J gene: TRBJ1-5
V gene: TRBV12-3/TRBV12-4
D gene: .

CDR3 protein: CAILGQHPISGNTIYF
CDR3 DNA: TGTGCCATCCTGGGACAGCATCCAATCTCTGGAAACACCATATATTTT
clone size: .
J gene: TRBJ1-3
V gene: TRBV6-1
D gene: TRBD1

CDR3 protein: CASSLGDGHNEQFF
CDR3 DNA: TGTGCCAGCAGCTTGGGGGACGGACACAATGAGCAGTTCTTC
clone size: .
J gene: TRBJ2-1
V gene: TRBV5-6
D gene: .

CDR3 protein: CASSQTFLLRSNQPQHF
CDR3 DNA: TGCGCCAGCAGCCAAACCTTTTTATTGCGGAGCAATCAGCCCCAGCATTTT
clone size: once
J gene: TRBJ1-5
V gene: TRBV4-1
D gene: .

CDR3 protein: CASSQDLTGSTGELFF
CDR3 DNA: TGTGCCAGCAGCCAAGATCTAACAGGGTCCACCGGGGAGCTGTTTTTT
clone size: .
J gene: TRBJ2-2
V gene: TRBV4-2
D gene: .

CDR3 protein: CASSFRVQGDRGYTF
CDR3 DNA: TGTGCCAGCAGTTTTCGGGTACAGGGTGATCGTGGCTACACCTTC
clone size: many
J gene: TRBJ1-2
V gene: TRBV12-3/TRBV12-4
D gene: .

CDR3 protein: CASSQPSPHEAFF
CDR3 DNA: TGCGCCAGCAGTCAACCCTCGCCCCATGAAGCTTTCTTT
clone size: few
J gene: TRBJ1-1
V gene: TRBV23-1
D gene: .

CDR3 protein: CASSPHRTRANYGYTF
CDR3 DNA: TGTGCCAGCAGCCCTCACAGAACAAGAGCTAACTATGGCTACACCTTC
clone size: .
J gene: TRBJ1-2
V gene: TRBV7-2
D gene: .

CDR3 protein: CASRDRGQETQYF
CDR3 DNA: TGTGCCAGTCGGGACAGGGGGCAAGAGACCCAGTACTTC
clone size: .
J gene: TRBJ2-5
V gene: TRBV19
D gene: TRBD1

CDR3 protein: CAISDRVYETQYF
CDR3 DNA: TGTGCCATCAGTGACCGGGTTTACGAGACCCAGTACTTC
clone size: few
J gene: TRBJ2-5
V gene: TRBV10-3
D gene: .

CDR3 protein: CSAPSRGETQYF
CDR3 DNA: TGCAGTGCCCCCTCGAGGGGAGAGACCCAGTACTTC
clone size: .
J gene: TRBJ2-5
V gene: TRBV20-1
D gene: .

CDR3 protein: CAISETGVTSGNTIYF
CDR3 DNA: TGTGCCATCAGCGAGACAGGCGTGACGTCTGGAAACACCATATATTTT
clone size: few
J gene: TRBJ1-3
V gene: TRBV10-3
D gene: .

CDR3 protein: CAAGEAVGQPQHF
CDR3 DNA: TGTGCCGCCGGGGAGGCTGTTGGTCAGCCCCAGCATTTT
clone size: .
J gene: TRBJ1-5
V gene: TRBV6-2/TRBV6-3
D gene: .

CDR3 protein: CASSTPFMGGYNEQFF
CDR3 DNA: TGCGCCAGCAGCACCCCCTTCATGGGAGGGTACAATGAGCAGTTCTTC
clone size: few
J gene: TRBJ2-1
V gene: TRBV5-1
D gene: TRBD2

CDR3 protein: CSAPRQGGVNSALHF
CDR3 DNA: TGCAGTGCTCCCCGACAGGGGGGAGTCAATTCAGCCCTCCACTTT
clone size: once
J gene: TRBJ1-6
V gene: TRBV20-1
D gene: TRBD1

CDR3 protein: CASSLEDRDYEQYF
CDR3 DNA: TGTGCCAGCAGCTTAGAGGACAGGGACTACGAGCAGTACTTC
clone size: .
J gene: TRBJ2-7
V gene: TRBV7-2
D gene: TRBD1

CDR3 protein: CASSTSNQPQHF
CDR3 DNA: TGTGCCAGCAGTACCTCCAATCAGCCCCAGCATTTT
clone size: many
J gene: TRBJ1-5
V gene: TRBV12-3/TRBV12-4
D gene: .

CDR3 protein: CAISESTGAPKTQYF
CDR3 DNA: TGTGCCATCAGTGAGTCGACGGGAGCCCCAAAGACCCAGTACTTC
clone size: .
J gene: TRBJ2-5
V gene: TRBV10-3
D gene: .

CDR3 protein: CSVEFRLGNTGELFF
CDR3 DNA: TGCAGCGTTGAATTCCGACTAGGGAACACCGGGGAGCTGTTTTTT
clone size: medium-sized
J gene: TRBJ2-2
V gene: TRBV29-1
D gene: .

CDR3 protein: CSARDWGQGEETQYF
CDR3 DNA: TGCAGTGCTAGAGATTGGGGACAGGGAGAAGAGACCCAGTACTTC
clone size: .
J gene: TRBJ2-5
V gene: TRBV20-1
D gene: TRBD1

CDR3 protein: CASSRGRVLNTEAFF
CDR3 DNA: TGTGCCAGCAGCCGGGGGCGGGTACTGAACACTGAAGCTTTCTTT
clone size: many
J gene: TRBJ1-1
V gene: TRBV6-2/TRBV6-3
D gene: .

CDR3 protein: CASSRDRTDTEAFF
CDR3 DNA: TGTGCCAGCAGCCGGGACAGGACCGACACTGAAGCTTTCTTT
clone size: .
J gene: TRBJ1-1
V gene: TRBV12-3/TRBV12-4
D gene: TRBD1

CDR3 protein: CASSPYSDNQPQHF
CDR3 DNA: TGTGCCAGCAGTCCCTATTCGGACAATCAGCCCCAGCATTTT
clone size: .
J gene: TRBJ1-5
V gene: TRBV6-2/TRBV6-3
D gene: .

CDR3 protein: CASSSRSGRIAYEQYF
CDR3 DNA: TGTGCCAGCAGCTCCAGGAGCGGGAGGATAGCGTACGAGCAGTACTTC
clone size: .
J gene: TRBJ2-7
V gene: TRBV11-2
D gene: TRBD2

CDR3 protein: CAISESQMNTEAFF
CDR3 DNA: TGTGCCATCAGTGAGAGTCAGATGAACACTGAAGCTTTCTTT
clone size: few
J gene: TRBJ1-1
V gene: TRBV10-3
D gene: .

CDR3 protein: CASRLSGGAGSPKNIQYF
CDR3 DNA: TGTGCCAGCAGACTTAGCGGGGGGGCCGGTTCACCCAAAAACATTCAGTACTTC
clone size: .
J gene: TRBJ2-4
V gene: TRBV7-2
D gene: TRBD2

CDR3 protein: CASSLAGGWNTEAFF
CDR3 DNA: TGTGCCAGCAGCTTAGCGGGGGGATGGAACACTGAAGCTTTCTTT
clone size: .
J gene: TRBJ1-1
V gene: TRBV7-6
D gene: .

CDR3 protein: CASSLEGTGNTIYF
CDR3 DNA: TGCGCCAGCAGCTTGGAGGGGACGGGAAACACCATATATTTT
clone size: few
J gene: TRBJ1-3
V gene: TRBV5-1
D gene: .

CDR3 protein: CASSPIWGAGESSYEQYF
CDR3 DNA: TGTGCCAGCAGCCCGATATGGGGGGCTGGGGAGAGCTCCTACGAGCAGTACTTC
clone size: .
J gene: TRBJ2-7
V gene: TRBV11-1
D gene: .

CDR3 protein: CASSQEAGATSGNTIYF
CDR3 DNA: TGTGCCAGCAGCCAAGAGGCGGGGGCGACCTCTGGAAACACCATATATTTT
clone size: many
J gene: TRBJ1-3
V gene: TRBV4-2
D gene: .

CDR3 protein: CATRVFEEQFF
CDR3 DNA: TGTGCCACCCGAGTCTTTGAGGAGCAGTTCTTC
clone size: few
J gene: TRBJ2-1
V gene: TRBV10-3
D gene: .

CDR3 protein: CATALAGGYNEQFF
CDR3 DNA: TGTGCCACCGCCCTAGCGGGGGGCTACAATGAGCAGTTCTTC
clone size: .
J gene: TRBJ2-1
V gene: TRBV24-1
D gene: TRBD2

CDR3 protein: CASSPRTNEKLFF
CDR3 DNA: TGTGCCAGCTCACCCCGTACCAATGAAAAACTGTTTTTT
clone size: .
J gene: TRBJ1-4
V gene: TRBV18
D gene: .

CDR3 protein: CASSLSGTGAFNEQYF
CDR3 DNA: TGTGCCAGCAGTTTATCCGGGACAGGGGCTTTCAACGAGCAGTACTTC
clone size: .
J gene: TRBJ2-7
V gene: TRBV27
D gene: TRBD1

CDR3 protein: CASSHIGYEAFF
CDR3 DNA: TGTGCCAGTAGCCACATCGGTTATGAAGCTTTCTTT
clone size: .
J gene: TRBJ1-1
V gene: TRBV19
D gene: .

CDR3 protein: CASSPGRHQETQYF
CDR3 DNA: TGTGCCAGCAGCCCTGGACGGCATCAAGAGACCCAGTACTTC
clone size: few
J gene: TRBJ2-5
V gene: TRBV12-3/TRBV12-4
D gene: .

CDR3 protein: CASRSGSNTGELFF
CDR3 DNA: TGTGCCAGCAGATCCGGGAGCAACACCGGGGAGCTGTTTTTT
clone size: .
J gene: TRBJ2-2
V gene: TRBV2
D gene: .

CDR3 protein: CASSWGQGINLGNEQFF
CDR3 DNA: TGTGCCAGCAGTTGGGGACAGGGGATTAACTTGGGGAATGAGCAGTTCTTC
clone size: .
J gene: TRBJ2-1
V gene: TRBV27
D gene: TRBD1

CDR3 protein: CASSLTDSYNEQFF
CDR3 DNA: TGTGCCAGCAGCTTGACAGATTCCTACAATGAGCAGTTCTTC
clone size: few
J gene: TRBJ2-1
V gene: TRBV5-5
D gene: .

CDR3 protein: CASSNTGPEQYF
CDR3 DNA: TGTGCCAGCAGTAATACAGGGCCCGAGCAGTACTTC
clone size: few
J gene: TRBJ2-7
V gene: TRBV6-6
D gene: .

CDR3 protein: CASSFVGQGVYNEQFF
CDR3 DNA: TGTGCCAGCAGCTTCGTCGGACAGGGGGTCTACAATGAGCAGTTCTTC
clone size: .
J gene: TRBJ2-1
V gene: TRBV7-3
D gene: TRBD1

CDR3 protein: CASSLGGQSHGYTF
CDR3 DNA: TGTGCCAGCAGTTTAGGGGGACAGAGCCATGGCTACACCTTC
clone size: .
J gene: TRBJ1-2
V gene: TRBV28
D gene: TRBD1

CDR3 protein: CASSPGGPGRGNTEAFF
CDR3 DNA: TGTGCCAGCAGCCCTGGGGGCCCGGGCAGGGGTAATACTGAAGCTTTCTTT
clone size: .
J gene: TRBJ1-1
V gene: TRBV5-5
D gene: .

CDR3 protein: CASSSGVDTEAFF
CDR3 DNA: TGTGCCAGCAGTTCAGGGGTGGACACTGAAGCTTTCTTT
clone size: .
J gene: TRBJ1-1
V gene: TRBV12-3/TRBV12-4
D gene: .

CDR3 protein: CASSPRTSGRIEQFF
CDR3 DNA: TGTGCCAGCAGCCCGAGGACTAGCGGGAGGATTGAGCAGTTCTTC
clone size: few
J gene: TRBJ2-1
V gene: TRBV7-2
D gene: TRBD2

CDR3 protein: CASSLPGQGAYGYTF
CDR3 DNA: TGTGCCAGCAGTCTTCCGGGACAGGGGGCCTATGGCTACACCTTC
clone size: few
J gene: TRBJ1-2
V gene: TRBV6-2/TRBV6-3
D gene: TRBD1

CDR3 protein: CASSRGLAGVWETQYF
CDR3 DNA: TGTGCCAGCAGCCGGGGACTAGCGGGAGTATGGGAGACCCAGTACTTC
clone size: .
J gene: TRBJ2-5
V gene: TRBV12-3/TRBV12-4
D gene: TRBD2

CDR3 protein: CASRGPLAGAINEQFF
CDR3 DNA: TGTGCCAGCAGGGGACCACTAGCGGGAGCCATCAATGAGCAGTTCTTC
clone size: .
J gene: TRBJ2-1
V gene: TRBV2
D gene: TRBD2

CDR3 protein: CASSLEQAQNTEAFF
CDR3 DNA: TGTGCCAGCAGCTTAGAGCAAGCCCAGAACACTGAAGCTTTCTTT
clone size: .
J gene: TRBJ1-1
V gene: TRBV7-2
D gene: .

CDR3 protein: CASSLSWTGGRGTGELFF
CDR3 DNA: TGTGCCAGCAGTTTATCGTGGACAGGGGGCCGCGGCACCGGGGAGCTGTTTTTT
clone size: few
J gene: TRBJ2-2
V gene: TRBV27
D gene: TRBD1

CDR3 protein: CASTSGGHLGNQPQHF
CDR3 DNA: TGTGCCAGCACTTCAGGGGGCCATCTGGGCAATCAGCCCCAGCATTTT
clone size: many
J gene: TRBJ1-5
V gene: TRBV6-2/TRBV6-3
D gene: TRBD1

CDR3 protein: CASSQGLPGELFF
CDR3 DNA: TGTGCCAGCAGTCAGGGGCTCCCCGGGGAGCTGTTTTTT
clone size: .
J gene: TRBJ2-2
V gene: TRBV12-3/TRBV12-4
D gene: .